These 21 T cell receptor beta chains share one sample of origin, sequenced in a study of vaccination and CD4 T cells after COVID-19. Cultured CD4+ T-cell DNA underwent Oncomine TCR Beta short-read sequencing. TCRdb passed the PCR reads through MiXCR, listing each CDR3 protein once. Altogether over 10,000 distinct CDR3 sequences are present, about four fifths being singletons, with the ten largest covering more than 25%. Described treatment: approximately nine-day PBMC culture with coronavirus spike peptide pools or control peptides (ViraFEST assay). For these TCRs, the target antigens are not known. The material sequenced was CD4+ T cells from blood, cultured in vitro. These receptors originate from a human donor who had recovered from COVID-19.

This chain uses TRBV2 with TRBJ2-7, with D possibly matching TRBD1 (5 bases). Trimming cost V 7 bases and J 1 base, with 8 bases left between them. CDR3 length: 12 amino acids. The germline V gene encodes CDR1 SNHLY and CDR2 FYNNEI. The CDR3 DNA is TGTGCCAGCACCAGGGTTTCCTACGAGCAGTACTTC. Protein: CASTRVSYEQYF.

The chain carries TRBV20-1 and TRBJ1-6; D call uncertain. Trimming took 3 bases from V and 7 from J, leaving 7 bases between them. The CDR3 runs 12 residues. The germline CDR1 and CDR2 sequences are DFQATT and SNEGSKA (reference sequence). CDR3 sequence reads: CSASLGNSPLHF. In DNA form, the CDR3 reads TGCAGTGCTAGTTTGGGAAATTCACCCCTCCACTTT.

This clonotype was seen more than once but under ten times. This rearrangement joins TRBV7-9 to TRBJ1-1; D is unresolved. The length of the CDR3 is 12 residues. Germline loops: CDR1 SEHNR, CDR2 FQNEAQ (reference sequence). Trimming took 8 bases from V and 0 from J, leaving 7 bases between them. The CDR3 sequence is CASGDMNTEAFF. The CDR3 DNA reads as TGTGCCAGCGGTGACATGAACACTGAAGCTTTCTTT. Based on the CDR3 plus reference TRBV7-9 and TRBJ1-1, the full variable domain is DTGVSQNPRHKITKRGQNVTFRCDPISEHNRLYWYRQTLGQGPEFLTYFQNEAQLEKSRLLSDRFSAERPKGSFSTLEIQRTEQGDSAMYLCASGDMNTEAFFGQGTRLTVV.

This clonotype was seen more than once but under ten times. This chain joins TRBV5-1 and TRBJ2-5, with unresolved D. CDR1 is SGHRS and CDR2 is YFSETQ in the germline V gene. There are 15 residues in the CDR3. The germline V and J ends were trimmed by 3 bases and 0 bases, with 12 bases remaining between them. As DNA, the CDR3 is TGCGCCAGCAGCTCCTCAGGCCAGTACCAAGAGACCCAGTACTTC. It codes for CASSSSGQYQETQYF.

The rearrangement joins TRBV6-1 to TRBJ2-7; TRBD2 matches 8 bases. CDR3 length: 12 amino acids. Per germline, CDR1 MNHNS and CDR2 SASEGT. V gave up 5 bases and J gave up 8 bases; unmatched junction bases: 5. CDR3 region: CASSRGGEKQYF. CDR3 sequence (DNA): TGTGCCAGCAGTCGGGGGGGGGAAAAGCAGTACTTC.

In its sample, this clonotype is hyperexpanded (1% or more). The chain carries TRBV20-1 and TRBJ1-1; D uncertain. Deletions cut 0 bases from V and 7 bases from J, with 12 bases between. Per the germline V gene, CDR1 is DFQATT and CDR2 is SNEGSKA (reference sequence). The CDR3 consists of 13 residues. The DNA of the CDR3 is TGCAGTGCTAGAGATCCCCGAGGCCTTGAAGCTTTCTTT. It specifies CSARDPRGLEAFF.

As regards this clonotype: A read error may account for a junction end that differs from germline. This chain joins TRBV29-1 and TRBJ1-1, with a weak D call TRBD1 (5 bases). Germline V gene data show CDR1 as SQVTM and CDR2 as ANQGSEA. The CDR3 runs 12 residues. CDR3 sequence (DNA): TGCAGCTGCAGGGTCCGAGACACTAAAGCTTTCTTT. Translating it yields CSCRVRDTKAFF.

V is TRBV20-1 and J is TRBJ2-5; 7 nucleotides line up with TRBD2. The CDR3 totals 12 residues. The germline V gene encodes CDR1 DFQATT and CDR2 SNEGSKA (reference sequence). The trim removed 5 bases at V and 4 bases at J, leaving 4 bases unmatched. CDR3 coding DNA: TGCAGTGCTCGACTAGCCCGAGAGACCCAGTACTTC. Its protein product is CSARLARETQYF.

V and J are TRBV19 and TRBJ1-5; 7 positions match TRBD1. This CDR3 comprises 13 residues. Trimming at V came to 5 bases and at J to 8 bases, leaving 6 bases not matched to a gene. CDR1 and CDR2 from the germline V gene are LNHDA and SQIVND (reference sequence). The CDR3 is CASSGHRGEPQHF. CDR3 bases: TGTGCCAGTAGTGGCCACAGGGGAGAGCCCCAGCATTTT.

This sequence joins TRBV28 and TRBJ2-1; D remains ambiguous. CDR3 length equals 11 residues. The germline V and J ends were trimmed by 3 bases and 8 bases, with 5 bases remaining between them. Germline-derived CDR1 and CDR2 are MDHEN and SYDVKM. CDR3 nucleotide sequence: TGTGCCAGCAGTTTCTGGGATGAGCAGTTCTTC. It specifies CASSFWDEQFF.

The chain recombines TRBV28 with TRBJ2-7; D is undetermined. Germline loops: CDR1 MDHEN, CDR2 SYDVKM. The V and J ends lost 7 bases and 4 bases respectively, with 11 bases between them. The CDR3 is made up of 12 amino acids. CDR3 nucleotide sequence: TGTGCCAGCACCAACCGTAGGTACGAGCAGTACTTC. Protein product: CASTNRRYEQYF. Full variable domain (outside the CDR3, taken from reference TRBV28 and TRBJ2-7): DVKVTQSSRYLVKRTGEKVFLECVQDMDHENMFWYRQDPGLGLRLIYFSYDVKMKEKGDIPEGYSVSREKKERFSLILESASTNQTSMYLCASTNRRYEQYFGPGTRLTVT.

Only one count was recorded for this clonotype. The rearrangement uses TRBV20-1 and TRBJ1-6; possible D gene TRBD1, 5 bases. V shed 1 base and J shed 4 bases, with 8 bases lying between them. The CDR3 runs to 14 residues. CDR1 and CDR2 from the germline V gene are DFQATT and SNEGSKA (reference sequence). The CDR3 is CSARGQSYNSPLHF. Written as DNA, the CDR3 is TGCAGTGCTAGAGGACAGAGTTATAATTCACCCCTCCACTTT.

This rearrangement joins TRBV14 to TRBJ2-2; D not certain. V was cut by 4 bases and J by 3 bases, with 12 bases left in between. Germline V CDR1 and CDR2: SGHDN, FVKESK. This CDR3 contains 15 residues. This CDR3 is CASSRGIVDTGELFF. CDR3 coding DNA: TGTGCCAGCAGCCGGGGTATCGTGGACACCGGGGAGCTGTTTTTT.

The chain couples TRBV7-8 to TRBJ1-2, with 7 bases fitting TRBD1. The CDR3 runs 15 residues. V lost 5 bases, J lost 3 bases, and 9 bases stayed unmatched. The V gene's germline CDR1 is SGHVS and CDR2 FQNEAQ. CDR3 nucleotide sequence: TGTGCCAGCAGCGCAGACAGGGTGGTCGACTATGGCTACACCTTC. Protein sequence: CASSADRVVDYGYTF.

The sample holds a few counts of this clonotype. The chain employs TRBV27 and TRBJ2-5; 7 nucleotides align to TRBD2. The CDR3 spans 16 residues. V lost 3 bases to trimming and J lost 4 bases; unmatched junction nucleotides: 11. Germline loops: CDR1 MNHEY, CDR2 SMNVEV (reference sequence). The chain's CDR3 is CASSFLGEGIRETQYF. The CDR3 nucleotides are TGTGCCAGCAGTTTTTTGGGGGAGGGGATTCGAGAGACCCAGTACTTC.

Only a few counts were recorded for this clonotype. The gene calls are TRBV7-2 and TRBJ2-5; the D gene is possibly TRBD2 (5 bases). This CDR3 spans 14 amino acids. In germline, CDR1 is SGHTA, CDR2 FQGNSA. Trimming removed 1 base from V and 5 bases from J, with 11 bases in between. CDR3: CASSLVGGFETQYF. CDR3 bases: TGTGCCAGCAGCTTAGTAGGCGGGTTTGAGACCCAGTACTTC.

CDR3 amino acids: CSARAPRGGRANYGYTF. DNA of the CDR3: TGCAGTGCTAGAGCACCCAGGGGGGGAAGAGCTAACTATGGCTACACCTTC. This chain joins TRBV20-1 and TRBJ1-2; 7 positions match TRBD1. Germline V lookup: CDR1 DFQATT, CDR2 SNEGSKA (reference sequence). This CDR3 spans 17 amino acids. With 1 base clipped from V and 0 bases from J, the junction kept 11 bases outside the gene matches.

The rearrangement uses TRBV6-5 and TRBJ2-2; TRBD1 or TRBD2 may be the D gene (5 bases each). This CDR3 is 13 amino acids long. V shed 3 bases and J shed 6 bases, with 8 bases lying between them. Germline lookup yields CDR1 MNHEY and CDR2 SVGAGI. The CDR3 reads CASSYEGSGELFF. CDR3 nucleotide sequence: TGTGCCAGCAGTTATGAGGGGTCCGGGGAGCTGTTTTTT.

This clonotype turned up a few times. The V and J genes are TRBV20-1 and TRBJ2-2; 12 positions agree with TRBD2. The CDR3 runs 15 residues. Germline-derived CDR1 and CDR2 are DFQATT and SNEGSKA (reference sequence). V gave up 2 bases and J gave up 3 bases; unmatched junction bases: 1. CDR3 DNA sequence: TGCAGTGCTAGACTAGCGGGAGGGTACACCGGGGAGCTGTTTTTT. Residues: CSARLAGGYTGELFF.

The J gene is TRBJ2-1, the V gene TRBV24-1; D might be TRBD2 (6 bases). This CDR3 has 12 amino acids. V shed 1 base and J shed 12 bases, with 9 bases lying between them. The germline V gene encodes CDR1 KGHDR and CDR2 SFDVKD. For the CDR3, the DNA is TGTGCCACCAGTGATTTTATGGGGGGGCAGTTCTTC. Translating it yields CATSDFMGGQFF.

A single count supports this clonotype. The chain employs TRBV20-1 and TRBJ2-7, with D possibly matching TRBD2 (5 bases). Trimming cost V 3 bases and J 12 bases, with 15 bases left between them. The CDR3 length is 11 residues. Per germline, CDR1 DFQATT and CDR2 SNEGSKA (reference sequence). The CDR3 coding sequence is TGCAGTGCTAGGCGGGCAGCAGATGCGTACTTC. Translating gives CSARRAADAYF.